Given below is one T cell receptor beta chain in context. What it binds is unknown. This entry is derived from a study of spatial heterogeneity in lung cancer. Study in general: As counted in raw reads, each unique TCR and UMI combination appeared more than ten times on average. Study conclusions and caveats: One measure, the expanded intratumoral alpha and beta TCR count, tracked tumor mutation counts. Alpha chain coverage of tumor T cells was estimated at around 7%, and beta chain coverage at approximately 13%.

CDR3 length: 12 amino acids. The germline CDR1 and CDR2 sequences are MDHEN and SYDVKM. The V and J ends lost 5 bases and 14 bases respectively, with 16 bases between them. Described time point: sample taken at primary tumor resection. MiXCR, run by TCRdb on the 5' RACE reads, gives a single entry per CDR3 protein. The table shows several thousand distinct CDR3 sequences, with 3.5% to 4% occurring only once. The TCR was taken from a female donor with early-stage non-small cell lung cancer. The chain recombines TRBV28 with TRBJ2-4; the D gene is possibly TRBD1 (6 bases). The sequenced sample was lung tumor tissue, obtained at surgery. CDR3 sequence (DNA): TGTGCCAGCAGTCAGGGGTACACAATTAAGTACTTC. Amino acid sequence: CASSQGYTIKYF.